The next 19 T cell receptor beta chains were all read from a single sample in a study of T cell clones after liver transplantation. Clones were read by immunoSEQ multiplex PCR, and TCRdb kept only the in-frame ones, dropping some. The profile shows under 55,000 clones, around 83% of them singletons. The source was CD4+ T cells from blood, collected 24 months after liver transplant. Every receptor here comes from a human patient who received a liver transplant. Part of the T cells may come from the graft donor.

This clone was recorded once. This chain joins TRBV6-1 and TRBJ1-2; D gene unclear. Germline V gives CDR1 MNHNS, CDR2 SASEGT. Trimming shortened V by 0 bases and J by 8 bases, and 10 bases separated the two germline ends. The length of the CDR3 is 13 residues. CDR3 in amino acids: CASSEAFQRGYTF. The CDR3, as DNA: TGTGCCAGCAGTGAAGCGTTTCAGCGGGGCTACACCTTC.

The rearrangement links TRBV5-5 to TRBJ1-1; TRBD1 matches at 10 bases. This CDR3 is 15 amino acids long. The trim removed 4 bases at V and 5 bases at J, leaving 8 bases unmatched. In germline, CDR1 is SGHKS, CDR2 YYEKEE (reference sequence). CDR3 sequence reads: CASSMLGQGSTEAFF. The CDR3 DNA sequence: TGTGCCAGCAGCATGTTGGGACAGGGGAGTACTGAAGCTTTCTTT.

The chain joins TRBV15 to TRBJ1-2; D is perhaps TRBD1 (5 bases). V was cut by 7 bases and J by 4 bases, with 22 bases left in between. CDR3 size: 16 residues. Germline V gene lookup returns CDR1 LNHNV and CDR2 YYDKDF (reference sequence). The CDR3 bases are TGTGCCACCACCCGGGGGGAGATCCCCGGAAGCTATGGCTACACCTTC. It is translated as CATTRGEIPGSYGYTF.

The rearrangement links TRBV2 to TRBJ2-2, with D possibly matching TRBD1 (6 bases). CDR1 SNHLY and CDR2 FYNNEI come from the germline V gene. The V end lost 6 bases, the J end lost 0 bases, and 11 bases lay between the germline ends. The CDR3 contains 15 residues. CDR3 loop: CASRPQGSNTGELFF. CDR3 nucleotide sequence: TGTGCCAGCAGGCCCCAGGGGTCGAACACCGGGGAGCTGTTTTTT. The full variable domain, in which reference TRBV2 and TRBJ2-2 provide the parts outside the CDR3, is EPEVTQTPSHQVTQMGQEVILRCVPISNHLYFYWYRQILGQKVEFLVSFYNNEISEKSEIFDDQFSVERPDGSNFTLKIRSTKLEDSAMYFCASRPQGSNTGELFFGEGSRLTVL.

The chain recombines TRBV11-2 with TRBJ1-4; no reliable D call. Germline CDR1 and CDR2: SGHAT and FQNNGV. The CDR3 consists of 14 residues. V lost 3 bases to trimming and J lost 0 bases, with 5 bases between them. Written as DNA, the CDR3 is TGTGCCAGCAGCTTCAGTGCAACTAATGAAAAACTGTTTTTT. This sequence encodes CASSFSATNEKLFF.

This rearrangement joins TRBV4-2 to TRBJ1-2, with D possibly being TRBD1 (5 bases). Deletions cut 1 base from V and 1 base from J, with 13 bases between. This CDR3 has 16 amino acids. The germline CDR1 and CDR2 sequences are LGHNA and YNFKEQ. The CDR3, as DNA: TGTGCCAGCAGCCAAGTTGGGACTGAGGTTAACTATGGCTACACCTTC. This sequence encodes CASSQVGTEVNYGYTF.

V and J are TRBV11-2 and TRBJ1-1, with D unresolved. The length of the CDR3 is 13 residues. Trimming left V 5 bases short and J 1 base short, with 8 bases between. The germline gives CDR1 SGHAT, CDR2 FQNNGV. CDR3 DNA: TGTGCCAGCAGCCTCGACCCGAACACTGAAGCTTTCTTT. Its translation is CASSLDPNTEAFF.

The chain couples TRBV6-6 to TRBJ1-5; 8 bases map to TRBD1. There are 14 residues in the CDR3. Germline V gene sequence: CDR1 MNHNY, CDR2 SVGAGI (reference sequence). The ends lost 5 bases at V and 7 bases at J; junction bases unmatched: 7. The DNA for the CDR3 is TGTGCCAGCAGTGACAGGGGTCGGGCGCAGCCCCAGCATTTT. Amino acids: CASSDRGRAQPQHF.

The genes are TRBV15 and TRBJ2-4, with a weak D call TRBD2 (7 bases). Germline assignment: CDR1 LNHNV and CDR2 YYDKDF (reference sequence). CDR3 length: 18 residues. Trimming left V 1 base short and J 3 bases short, with 19 bases between. CDR3 amino acids: CATSRGQLGGAGKNIQYF. CDR3 DNA: TGTGCCACCAGCAGAGGTCAGCTTGGGGGGGCAGGCAAAAACATTCAGTACTTC.

This sequence joins TRBV29-1 and TRBJ2-7; weak D call: TRBD1 (6 bases). Looked up from germline, CDR1 is SQVTM and CDR2 is ANQGSEA. The ends were cut back, 6 bases at V and 4 bases at J, with 22 bases in the middle. This CDR3 has 15 residues. CDR3 residues: CSVLQDRLRGYEQYF. CDR3 bases: TGCAGCGTATTACAAGACAGGTTGAGGGGTTACGAGCAGTACTTC.

The chain has TRBV29-1 and TRBJ1-3, with 9 bases lining up with TRBD1. The trim removed 6 bases at V and 2 bases at J, leaving 5 bases unmatched. CDR1 and CDR2 (germline): SQVTM, ANQGSEA. CDR3 length equals 14 residues. For the CDR3, the DNA is TGCAGCGTCTGGGACAGGGTAGCTGGAAACACCATATATTTT. This codes for CSVWDRVAGNTIYF.

This chain joins TRBV7-3 and TRBJ1-3; 9 bases line up with TRBD1. V shed 2 bases and J 3 bases; nucleotides not matched to a gene: 2. There are 15 residues in the CDR3. The germline V gene encodes CDR1 SGHTA and CDR2 FQGTGA. The CDR3 protein is CASSLGDRVGNTIYF. The CDR3 DNA is TGTGCCAGCAGCTTAGGGGACAGGGTTGGAAACACCATATATTTT.

J is TRBJ2-5 and V is TRBV5-1, with D perhaps TRBD1 (6 bases). CDR1 and CDR2 (germline): SGHRS, YFSETQ. The CDR3 is made up of 14 amino acids. Trimming took off 4 bases at V and 4 bases at J, with 14 bases between the two ends. This chain's CDR3 is CASSRTTGLETQYF. DNA for the CDR3: TGCGCCAGCAGCAGAACGACAGGCTTAGAGACCCAGTACTTC.

The J gene is TRBJ2-7, the V gene TRBV2, with D possibly matching TRBD2 (6 bases). Germline values: CDR1 SNHLY, CDR2 FYNNEI. The germline V and J ends were trimmed by 6 bases and 5 bases, with 17 bases remaining between them. The CDR3 runs to 14 residues. The CDR3 nucleotides are TGTGCCAGCAGGAACGGGGGAGTAAACCACGAGCAGTACTTC. Its protein product is CASRNGGVNHEQYF.

The chain couples TRBV4-1 to TRBJ2-7; D gene unclear. The CDR3 runs to 16 residues. With 4 bases removed from V and 3 bases from J, the gap between germline ends came to 19 bases. In germline, CDR1 is MGHRA, CDR2 YSYEKL. The DNA for the CDR3 is TGCGCCAGCAGCCGCTCTATTCGGACGTTAGTCTACGAGCAGTACTTC. Amino acid sequence: CASSRSIRTLVYEQYF.

The chain uses TRBV12-5 and TRBJ2-1, with D maybe TRBD1 (5 bases). This CDR3 has 16 residues. With 7 bases removed from V and 8 bases from J, the gap between germline ends came to 24 bases. The germline V gene encodes CDR1 LGHNT and CDR2 FRNRAP. Here the CDR3 reads CASALAQGDGDYEQFF. CDR3 coding DNA: TGTGCTAGTGCCCTCGCCCAGGGTGATGGGGATTATGAGCAGTTCTTC.

V and J are TRBV19 and TRBJ2-2; 8 nucleotides agree with TRBD2. Losses at the gene ends were 6 bases for V and 6 bases for J; bases not matched to a gene: 12. Germline V gene sequence: CDR1 LNHDA, CDR2 SQIVND (reference sequence). The CDR3 consists of 16 residues. CDR3 loop: CASRPLTAGAPGELFF. The CDR3 DNA is TGTGCCAGTAGACCCCTGACAGCGGGAGCCCCCGGGGAGCTGTTTTTT. Drawing the rest from reference TRBV19 and TRBJ2-2, the complete variable domain is DGGITQSPKYLFRKEGQNVTLSCEQNLNHDAMYWYRQDPGQGLRLIYYSQIVNDFQKGDIAEGYSVSREKKESFPLTVTSAQKNPTAFYLCASRPLTAGAPGELFFGEGSRLTVL.

The rearrangement joins TRBV19 to TRBJ2-7; TRBD2 aligns across 9 bases. CDR3 length equals 15 residues. The V segment lost 5 bases and the J segment 5 bases; nucleotides outside the gene matches: 10. Germline-derived CDR1 and CDR2 are LNHDA and SQIVND (reference sequence). The chain's CDR3 is CASSRLAGVRNEQYF. DNA for the CDR3: TGTGCCAGTAGTCGTTTAGCGGGAGTTCGGAACGAGCAGTACTTC.

The chain recombines TRBV25-1 with TRBJ2-7; TRBD2 aligns across 10 bases. This CDR3 spans 14 amino acids. The junction had 4 bases not matched to a gene; V was cut back by 1 base and J by 7 bases. The germline V gene encodes CDR1 MGHDK and CDR2 SYGVNS. CDR3 residues: CASSEFKLAGEQYF. For the CDR3, the DNA is TGTGCCAGCAGTGAATTTAAACTAGCGGGGGAGCAGTACTTC.